Sequencing of this T cell receptor beta chain was carried out in a study of yellow fever vaccine responses in identical twins. Broader study findings: Twins' vaccine T cell response reportedly seemed partly convergent, partly personalized.

Germline CDR1 reads LNHDA; CDR2 reads SQIVND (reference sequence). Trimming removed 3 bases from V and 7 bases from J; junction bases left unmatched: 7. The CDR3 has 15 amino acids. Worth noting for this clonotype: Its specificity is unknown.

TCRdb itself ran the RT-PCR reads through MiXCR, one entry per CDR3 protein. The repertoire includes 2,000 or so distinct CDR3 sequences, over 65% of them detected once, and roughly 3.3% sits in the top ten. This sequence was found in a woman younger than 35 who received the yellow fever vaccine. This specimen was T cells from blood (PBMCs), unsorted or a sorted subset (not recorded which), taken before or after yellow fever vaccination (not recorded which). The V gene is TRBV19, the J gene TRBJ2-1, with 9 bases identical to TRBD2. The CDR3 protein is CASSIEAGGLNEQFF. CDR3 DNA: TGTGCCAGTAGTATCGAGGCGGGAGGGCTAAATGAGCAGTTCTTC.